This T cell receptor (beta chain) was recovered during a study of blood T cell repertoires in COVID-19. Turning to the study itself: Samples of COVID-19 (acute and convalescent) were obtained from the United States, Italy and Spain. Sample material is recorded as cDNA or gDNA derived from T cells, B-cell-depleted T cells, or PBMCs.

Per the original methods: Researchers report that nucleated cell counts were estimated from reference gene primer amplification. The method was immunoSEQ multiplex PCR; TCRdb's version includes in-frame clones alone and lacks a portion of them. The V and J calls and the clone size are those of that table, but D and trimming were determined from the DNA. The sample yields about 170,000 clones, 84% seen once. The CDR3 has 15 residues. Looked up from germline, CDR1 is SGDLS and CDR2 is YYNGEE. V lost 4 bases and J lost 4, with 17 bases in between. The clonotype originates from a man aged 18-30 years with active or convalescent COVID-19. This chain uses TRBV9 with TRBJ1-2; weak D call: TRBD1 (6 bases). The sample was peripheral blood. In nucleotides, the CDR3 is TGTGCCAGCAGCCCCGCAGGGGAAGGTGGCTATGGCTACACCTTC. This sequence encodes CASSPAGEGGYGYTF. The whole variable domain, filled in from reference TRBV9 and TRBJ1-2, reads DSGVTQTPKHLITATGQRVTLRCSPRSGDLSVYWYQQSLDQGLQFLIQYYNGEERAKGNILERFSAQQFPDLHSELNLSSLELGDSALYFCASSPAGEGGYGYTFGSGTRLTVV.